The rows below give T cell receptor beta chains drawn from one sample of a study of identical twins. One entry per CDR3 protein, called by TCRdb with MiXCR from the 5' RACE reads. Of about 890,000 distinct CDR3 sequences in the sample, roughly an eighth were seen once. This sample was shared with a second study, whose subject was yellow fever vaccine responses in identical twins.

The sequenced sample consisted of PBMCs. Receptors originate from a woman aged 18-35 years in good health. Both conserved end residues are part of each CDR3. The D gene is left open where the match is weak. Not all rows give a size; the values are once, few, many and, for expanded clones, a class.

D gene: TRBD2
V gene: TRBV25-1
J gene: TRBJ2-1
CDR3 length: 17
clone size: NA
CDR3 DNA: TGTGCCAGCAGTCTGCTAGCGGGAGATTTCTCCTACAATGAGCAGTTCTTC
CDR3 protein: CASSLLAGDFSYNEQFF

D gene: TRBD1
V gene: TRBV7-2
J gene: TRBJ2-3
CDR3 length: 15
clone size: few
CDR3 DNA: TGTGCCAGCAGCTTAGGGACAGGGGGGGCAGATACGCAGTATTTT
CDR3 protein: CASSLGTGGADTQYF

D gene: TRBD1
V gene: TRBV10-3
J gene: TRBJ1-4
CDR3 length: 14
clone size: NA
CDR3 DNA: TGTGCCATCAGAGGACAGGGGATTAGTGAAAAACTGTTTTTT
CDR3 protein: CAIRGQGISEKLFF

D gene: NA
V gene: TRBV11-2
J gene: TRBJ1-1
CDR3 length: 15
clone size: NA
CDR3 DNA: TGTGCCAGCAGCTTAGAGTACAGGGCGAACACTGAAGCTTTCTTT
CDR3 protein: CASSLEYRANTEAFF

D gene: NA
V gene: TRBV7-9
J gene: TRBJ2-1
CDR3 length: 14
clone size: few
CDR3 DNA: TGTGCCAGCAGCACTGGAGCCACCTACAATGAGCAGTTCTTC
CDR3 protein: CASSTGATYNEQFF

D gene: NA
V gene: TRBV12-3/TRBV12-4
J gene: TRBJ1-4
CDR3 length: 14
clone size: many
CDR3 DNA: TGTGCCAGCCGTTGGTCAGGGATTAATGAAAAACTGTTTTTT
CDR3 protein: CASRWSGINEKLFF

D gene: TRBD2
V gene: TRBV7-9
J gene: TRBJ2-3
CDR3 length: 17
clone size: NA
CDR3 DNA: TGTGCCAGCAGTTCTCCGGGTACTAGCGGGAGCACAGATACGCAGTATTTT
CDR3 protein: CASSSPGTSGSTDTQYF

D gene: TRBD1
V gene: TRBV24-1
J gene: TRBJ2-1
CDR3 length: 16
clone size: NA
CDR3 DNA: TGTGCCACCAGTGATCCCAGGGGGACAGGGGCAAATGAGCAGTTCTTC
CDR3 protein: CATSDPRGTGANEQFF

D gene: NA
V gene: TRBV3-1
J gene: TRBJ2-7
CDR3 length: 13
clone size: NA
CDR3 DNA: TGTGCCAGCAGCCCTAGACTTTTCTACGAGCAGTACTTC
CDR3 protein: CASSPRLFYEQYF

D gene: TRBD2
V gene: TRBV12-3/TRBV12-4
J gene: TRBJ2-5
CDR3 length: 14
clone size: many
CDR3 DNA: TGTGCCAGCAGCCTCCGGGAGGTTGGAGAGACCCAGTACTTC
CDR3 protein: CASSLREVGETQYF

D gene: TRBD2
V gene: TRBV4-2
J gene: TRBJ2-7
CDR3 length: 16
clone size: NA
CDR3 DNA: TGTGCCAGCAGCCAAGTAACTAGCGGAGGGCCCTACGAGCAGTACTTC
CDR3 protein: CASSQVTSGGPYEQYF

D gene: NA
V gene: TRBV6-1
J gene: TRBJ2-2
CDR3 length: 12
clone size: NA
CDR3 DNA: TGTGCCAGCAGACTCCCGCTCGGGGAGCTGTTTTTT
CDR3 protein: CASRLPLGELFF

D gene: NA
V gene: TRBV6-1
J gene: TRBJ2-1
CDR3 length: 16
clone size: NA
CDR3 DNA: TGTGCCAGCAGATGGGGGTCCTTAGGATCCTACAATGAGCAGTTCTTC
CDR3 protein: CASRWGSLGSYNEQFF

D gene: TRBD1
V gene: TRBV7-9
J gene: TRBJ2-7
CDR3 length: 16
clone size: NA
CDR3 DNA: TGTGCCAGCAGCCCCCCGCGGGACAGGAACAACTACGAGCAGTACTTC
CDR3 protein: CASSPPRDRNNYEQYF

D gene: NA
V gene: TRBV12-3/TRBV12-4
J gene: TRBJ1-1
CDR3 length: 14
clone size: many
CDR3 DNA: TGTGCCAGCAGTAGGGACGGCATGAACACTGAAGCTTTCTTT
CDR3 protein: CASSRDGMNTEAFF

D gene: TRBD2
V gene: TRBV12-3/TRBV12-4
J gene: TRBJ2-5
CDR3 length: 15
clone size: NA
CDR3 DNA: TGTGCCAGCAGCCCTTTAGCGGGAGAGGGAGAGACCCAGTACTTC
CDR3 protein: CASSPLAGEGETQYF

D gene: NA
V gene: TRBV10-3
J gene: TRBJ2-1
CDR3 length: 13
clone size: many
CDR3 DNA: TGTGCCATCAGTGAGTCGAGGGAGTCTGAGCAGTTCTTC
CDR3 protein: CAISESRESEQFF

D gene: NA
V gene: TRBV11-3
J gene: TRBJ2-1
CDR3 length: 15
clone size: NA
CDR3 DNA: TGTGCCAGCAGCTTAGAACTAGGAACTGGTCGTGAGCAGTTCTTC
CDR3 protein: CASSLELGTGREQFF

D gene: NA
V gene: TRBV6-5
J gene: TRBJ2-1
CDR3 length: 16
clone size: NA
CDR3 DNA: TGTGCCAGCAGTTACTCGTTTATAAGCTCCTACAATGAGCAGTTCTTC
CDR3 protein: CASSYSFISSYNEQFF

D gene: NA
V gene: TRBV7-9
J gene: TRBJ2-5
CDR3 length: 15
clone size: few
CDR3 DNA: TGTGCCAGCAGCCGCCGACCTTTAGGGCAAGAGACCCAGTACTTC
CDR3 protein: CASSRRPLGQETQYF

D gene: NA
V gene: TRBV28
J gene: TRBJ2-1
CDR3 length: 16
clone size: many
CDR3 DNA: TGTGCCAGCGAGGGGGTTTTGTTTAGCTCCTACAATGAGCAGTTCTTC
CDR3 protein: CASEGVLFSSYNEQFF

D gene: TRBD2
V gene: TRBV29-1
J gene: TRBJ2-5
CDR3 length: 13
clone size: many
CDR3 DNA: TGCAGCGTGCCGAGCGGGGACCAAGAGACCCAGTACTTC
CDR3 protein: CSVPSGDQETQYF

D gene: TRBD1
V gene: TRBV10-1
J gene: TRBJ2-2
CDR3 length: 17
clone size: few
CDR3 DNA: TGCGCCAGCAGTGGCAGTCCCGGGACAGGGTCCACCGGGGAGCTGTTTTTT
CDR3 protein: CASSGSPGTGSTGELFF

D gene: NA
V gene: TRBV2
J gene: TRBJ2-1
CDR3 length: 14
clone size: few
CDR3 DNA: TGTGCCAGATCATACCCTCGGAGTGAAGCTATCGAAAGTTTC
CDR3 protein: CARSYPRSEAIESF

D gene: TRBD2
V gene: TRBV2
J gene: TRBJ2-3
CDR3 length: 16
clone size: few
CDR3 DNA: TGTGCCAGCAGACGGACTAGCGGGAGGTACACAGATACGCAGTATTTT
CDR3 protein: CASRRTSGRYTDTQYF

D gene: TRBD2
V gene: TRBV13
J gene: TRBJ2-1
CDR3 length: 20
clone size: NA
CDR3 DNA: TGTGCCAGCAGCCCCCTCCTCCGGGGGAGGGTAGACCCAGCCGTCCTTGAGCAGTTCTTC
CDR3 protein: CASSPLLRGRVDPAVLEQFF

D gene: NA
V gene: TRBV5-8
J gene: TRBJ1-2
CDR3 length: 14
clone size: NA
CDR3 DNA: TGTGCCAGCAGCTTGGGGGGGACCATGGGTGGCTACACCTTC
CDR3 protein: CASSLGGTMGGYTF

D gene: TRBD1
V gene: TRBV24-1
J gene: TRBJ2-2
CDR3 length: 15
clone size: NA
CDR3 DNA: TGTGCCACCAGTCAACAGGGGGCCGACACCGGGGAGCTGTTTTTT
CDR3 protein: CATSQQGADTGELFF

D gene: NA
V gene: TRBV6-1
J gene: TRBJ1-1
CDR3 length: 14
clone size: few
CDR3 DNA: TGTGCCAGCAGTGAAGATAGGGTTTGGACTGAAGCTTTCTTT
CDR3 protein: CASSEDRVWTEAFF

D gene: NA
V gene: TRBV28
J gene: TRBJ1-1
CDR3 length: 13
clone size: few
CDR3 DNA: TGTGCCAGCAGTTTAGGGTGGGTGGCTGAAGCTTTCTTT
CDR3 protein: CASSLGWVAEAFF

D gene: TRBD2
V gene: TRBV20-1
J gene: TRBJ2-2
CDR3 length: 17
clone size: few
CDR3 DNA: TGCAGTGCTACGACTAGCGGGGGGGTAGTTATCGGCGGGGAGCTGTTTTTT
CDR3 protein: CSATTSGGVVIGGELFF

D gene: TRBD1
V gene: TRBV29-1
J gene: TRBJ1-1
CDR3 length: 13
clone size: many
CDR3 DNA: TGCAGCGTTGCGGACAGGGTGGACACTGAAGCTTTCTTT
CDR3 protein: CSVADRVDTEAFF

D gene: TRBD2
V gene: TRBV19
J gene: TRBJ2-3
CDR3 length: 15
clone size: NA
CDR3 DNA: TGTGCCAGTAGTGCTAGCGGCCGTTCGGGAGATACGCAGTATTTT
CDR3 protein: CASSASGRSGDTQYF

D gene: TRBD2
V gene: TRBV7-2
J gene: TRBJ2-5
CDR3 length: 16
clone size: NA
CDR3 DNA: TGTGCCAGCAGCTTCCCCCTAGCGGGGGGGCGGGAGACCCAGTACTTC
CDR3 protein: CASSFPLAGGRETQYF

D gene: TRBD2
V gene: TRBV6-5
J gene: TRBJ2-1
CDR3 length: 15
clone size: NA
CDR3 DNA: TGTGCCAGCAGTTACTCGATTAGCGGGGACAATGAGCAGTTCTTC
CDR3 protein: CASSYSISGDNEQFF

D gene: NA
V gene: TRBV5-1
J gene: TRBJ2-1
CDR3 length: 15
clone size: NA
CDR3 DNA: TGCGCCAGCAGCTTGCAGTCCTACTCCTACAATGAGCAGTTCTTC
CDR3 protein: CASSLQSYSYNEQFF

D gene: NA
V gene: TRBV12-3/TRBV12-4
J gene: TRBJ1-3
CDR3 length: 14
clone size: few
CDR3 DNA: TGTGCCAGCAGACCCAGAATCTCTGGAAACACCATATATTTT
CDR3 protein: CASRPRISGNTIYF

D gene: TRBD2
V gene: TRBV7-9
J gene: TRBJ2-5
CDR3 length: 16
clone size: NA
CDR3 DNA: TGTGCCAGCAGCTTTATTGGGGAGCGGGGGACGGAGACCCAGTACTTC
CDR3 protein: CASSFIGERGTETQYF

D gene: NA
V gene: TRBV4-1
J gene: TRBJ1-2
CDR3 length: 15
clone size: many
CDR3 DNA: TGCGCCAGCAGCCAAGACATTACACAGAACTATGGCTACACCTTC
CDR3 protein: CASSQDITQNYGYTF

D gene: TRBD2
V gene: TRBV5-4
J gene: TRBJ2-1
CDR3 length: 16
clone size: few
CDR3 DNA: TGTGCCAGCAGCTTGGGACTAGCGGGGATGTACAATGAGCAGTTCTTC
CDR3 protein: CASSLGLAGMYNEQFF

D gene: TRBD1
V gene: TRBV24-1
J gene: TRBJ1-5
CDR3 length: 13
clone size: NA
CDR3 DNA: TGTGCCACCAGTGACAGGGGGCGTGAGCCCCAGCATTTT
CDR3 protein: CATSDRGREPQHF

D gene: TRBD2
V gene: TRBV6-1
J gene: TRBJ2-1
CDR3 length: 16
clone size: few
CDR3 DNA: TGTGCCAGCACTCCCCCCGGGGGGTTGTCCTACAATGAGCAGTTCTTC
CDR3 protein: CASTPPGGLSYNEQFF

D gene: NA
V gene: TRBV5-1
J gene: TRBJ2-2
CDR3 length: 16
clone size: few
CDR3 DNA: TGCGCCAGCAGCTCCGGAGCGGCCCCGAACACCGGGGAGCTGTTTTTT
CDR3 protein: CASSSGAAPNTGELFF

D gene: NA
V gene: TRBV6-1
J gene: TRBJ1-2
CDR3 length: 14
clone size: NA
CDR3 DNA: TGTGCCAGCAACCCGAGGGGCGGGATCTATGGCTACACCTTC
CDR3 protein: CASNPRGGIYGYTF

D gene: NA
V gene: TRBV6-1
J gene: TRBJ1-5
CDR3 length: 14
clone size: few
CDR3 DNA: TGTGCCAGCAGGAGGGGCCAGGGATCTCAGCCCCAGCATTTT
CDR3 protein: CASRRGQGSQPQHF

D gene: NA
V gene: TRBV28
J gene: TRBJ2-3
CDR3 length: 14
clone size: NA
CDR3 DNA: TGTGCCAGCAGCCAAGACAGGATCACAGATACGCAGTATTTT
CDR3 protein: CASSQDRITDTQYF

D gene: TRBD1
V gene: TRBV2
J gene: TRBJ2-7
CDR3 length: 14
clone size: many
CDR3 DNA: TGTGCCAGCAGGAAGGACAGGGGAAACTACGAGCAGTACTTC
CDR3 protein: CASRKDRGNYEQYF

D gene: TRBD2
V gene: TRBV12-5
J gene: TRBJ2-1
CDR3 length: 15
clone size: many
CDR3 DNA: TGTGCTAGTGGTTTTAGGCTAGCGGGAAATTATGAGCAGTTCTTC
CDR3 protein: CASGFRLAGNYEQFF

D gene: NA
V gene: TRBV29-1
J gene: TRBJ2-1
CDR3 length: 11
clone size: many
CDR3 DNA: TGCAGCGGGGAAGTGGGTAATGAGCAGTTCTTC
CDR3 protein: CSGEVGNEQFF

D gene: NA
V gene: TRBV24-1
J gene: TRBJ2-3
CDR3 length: 15
clone size: NA
CDR3 DNA: TGTGCCACCAGTGATTCATGGCAGCGTGGAGATACGCAGTATTTT
CDR3 protein: CATSDSWQRGDTQYF

D gene: NA
V gene: TRBV4-2
J gene: TRBJ1-3
CDR3 length: 17
clone size: NA
CDR3 DNA: TGTGCCAGCAGCCAAGATGGTGGGGGGAGCTCTGGAAACACCATATATTTT
CDR3 protein: CASSQDGGGSSGNTIYF

D gene: TRBD2
V gene: TRBV5-5
J gene: TRBJ2-3
CDR3 length: 15
clone size: NA
CDR3 DNA: TGTGCCAGCAGCTTTCGCGGGAGGCCCACAGATACGCAGTATTTT
CDR3 protein: CASSFRGRPTDTQYF

D gene: NA
V gene: TRBV4-1
J gene: TRBJ2-7
CDR3 length: 14
clone size: NA
CDR3 DNA: TGCGCCAGCTCTGGGCGGGAAAGCTCCTACGAGCAGTACTTC
CDR3 protein: CASSGRESSYEQYF

D gene: TRBD1
V gene: TRBV29-1
J gene: TRBJ2-4
CDR3 length: 14
clone size: NA
CDR3 DNA: TGCAGCGTTGAAAAGGGACAGAACAAAAACATTCAGTACTTC
CDR3 protein: CSVEKGQNKNIQYF

D gene: NA
V gene: TRBV6-1
J gene: TRBJ2-6
CDR3 length: 15
clone size: NA
CDR3 DNA: TGTGCCAGCAAAGGGGAACCAGCTGGGGCCAACGTCCTGACTTTC
CDR3 protein: CASKGEPAGANVLTF